The 11 T cell receptor beta chains listed next were all sequenced from one sample in a study of OX40 agonist ivuxolimab in advanced cancers. The data were produced by immunoSEQ multiplex PCR, yet TCRdb's version contains in-frame clones alone and is incomplete. This table has 70,000 to 85,000 clones, approximately 86% appearing once. The sequenced sample was CD4+ or CD8+ T cells sorted from blood, obtained in a trial of the OX40 agonist ivuxolimab. These receptors were taken from an adult with an advanced solid tumor such as melanoma, head and neck, liver or kidney cancer.

The CDR3 region has the DNA TGTGCCAGTAGTCCCTTGGGGGCCTCTGAAGCTTTCTTT. Protein sequence: CASSPLGASEAFF. The rearrangement links TRBV19 to TRBJ1-1; D possibly corresponds to TRBD1 (6 bases). V was shortened by 5 bases and J by 6 bases, with 13 bases between the two germline ends. The CDR3 runs 13 residues. The germline V gene encodes CDR1 LNHDA and CDR2 SQIVND (reference sequence).

This clone was observed once. The chain carries TRBV1 and TRBJ1-1. TRBV1 is an annotated pseudogene. The CDR3 has 17 amino acids. CDR3 residues: CTSSQDRKLPEDTEAFF. The CDR3 coding sequence is TGCACCAGCAGCCAAGATAGGAAACTTCCTGAGGACACTGAAGCTTTCTTT.

This chain connects TRBV2 to TRBJ1-1; possible D gene TRBD1, 5 bases. The CDR3 spans 13 residues. Germline CDR1 SNHLY, CDR2 FYNNEI. V was cut by 5 bases and J by 4 bases, with 11 bases left in between. CDR3 nucleotides: TGTGCCAGCAGTATCAGGGAGGGCACTGAAGCTTTCTTT. This codes for CASSIREGTEAFF.

The genes are TRBV5-4 and TRBJ2-5, with TRBD2 identical over 11 bases. Germline values: CDR1 SGHNT, CDR2 YYREEE (reference sequence). After removal of 5 bases from V and 2 bases from J, the junction contained 5 bases not matched to a gene. This CDR3 contains 15 residues. In DNA, the CDR3 is TGTGCCAGCAGTCAGGGACTAGCGGCACAAGAGACCCAGTACTTC. Translated: CASSQGLAAQETQYF.

There are a few counts of this clone. The chain carries TRBV28 and TRBJ1-5; perhaps TRBD1 as D (6 bases). Trimming shortened V by 6 bases and J by 1 base, and 16 bases separated the two germline ends. The CDR3 sequence is 16 residues long. In germline, CDR1 is MDHEN, CDR2 SYDVKM. The CDR3 reads CASSPSVRGSNQPQHF. The CDR3 DNA reads TGTGCCAGCAGCCCATCGGTCAGGGGAAGCAATCAGCCCCAGCATTTT.

The chain has TRBV18 and TRBJ1-2; maybe TRBD1 (5 bases). The CDR3 consists of 15 residues. V gave up 6 bases and J gave up 7 bases, with 21 bases separating them. Looked up from germline, CDR1 is KGHSH and CDR2 is LQKENI. CDR3 region: CASSLGTQERTGYTF. The CDR3 DNA reads as TGTGCCAGCTCCCTAGGGACCCAAGAACGAACTGGCTACACCTTC.

This chain links TRBV30 with TRBJ1-2, with TRBD1 identical over 9 bases. V lost 2 bases to trimming and J lost 5 bases; unmatched junction nucleotides: 6. There are 14 residues in the CDR3. The germline V gene has CDR1 GTSNPN and CDR2 SVGIG (reference sequence). CDR3 residues: CAWSSGQGLYGYTF. The CDR3 DNA is TGTGCCTGGAGTTCGGGACAGGGCTTATATGGCTACACCTTC.

This clone turned up a few times. The gene calls are TRBV6-1 and TRBJ2-5, with D hard to call. The CDR3 has 13 residues. V lost 2 bases and J 7 bases, leaving 11 bases between the germline ends. Germline V gene data show CDR1 as MNHNS and CDR2 as SASEGT. CDR3 region: CASSEKGIGTQYF. CDR3 in DNA: TGTGCCAGCAGTGAAAAAGGAATTGGGACCCAGTACTTC.

The chain employs TRBV19 and TRBJ1-5, with TRBD1 matching 7 bases. This CDR3 has 14 amino acids. V shed 6 bases and J 2 bases; nucleotides not matched to a gene: 4. Germline assignment: CDR1 LNHDA and CDR2 SQIVND (reference sequence). The CDR3 DNA reads as TGTGCCAGTAGCGGAACAGGGGGCAATCAGCCCCAGCATTTT. Translation gives CASSGTGGNQPQHF.

This chain uses TRBV6-1 with TRBJ1-1; unclear D gene. Germline-derived CDR1 and CDR2 are MNHNS and SASEGT. V was cut by 7 bases and J by 2 bases, with 14 bases left in between. The CDR3 loop spans 14 amino acids. The CDR3 nucleotides are TGTGCCAGCATGGCCGGGTCGGCAAACACTGAAGCTTTCTTT. Translated, it gives CASMAGSANTEAFF.

The CDR3 DNA sequence: TGCAGCGCAGCGGACAGGGACTTAACAGATACGCAGTATTTT. Translating it yields CSAADRDLTDTQYF. The J gene is TRBJ2-3, the V gene TRBV29-1, with 8 bases identical to TRBD1. This CDR3 is 14 amino acids long. The germline gives CDR1 SQVTM, CDR2 ANQGSEA. Losses at the gene ends were 7 bases for V and 3 bases for J; bases not matched to a gene: 9.